This TCR beta chain was recovered during a study of T cell changes during pregnancy in multiple sclerosis. Clones were sequenced by immunoSEQ multiplex PCR, and TCRdb holds only the in-frame ones, with some missing. The data hold about 100,000 clones, with approximately 90% observed a single time. Losses at the gene ends were 0 bases for V and 4 bases for J; bases not matched to a gene: 3. This CDR3 region has 16 residues. CDR1 and CDR2 from the germline V gene are LGHNA and YNFKEQ. This clonotype originated in a female donor with multiple sclerosis, enrolled in a pregnancy study. The sample in question was peripheral blood, obtained after pregnancy. The chain joins TRBV4-2 to TRBJ2-1; 10 bases map to TRBD2. CDR3 amino acids: CASSQDLAGGYNEQFF. For the CDR3, the DNA is TGTGCCAGCAGCCAAGATTTAGCGGGGGGTTACAATGAGCAGTTCTTC.